This T cell receptor (beta chain) is drawn from a study of blood T cell repertoires in COVID-19. Method: immunoSEQ multiplex PCR; TCRdb's copy keeps in-frame clones and lacks some. The data hold about 150,000 clones, with just under 85% observed a single time. V lost 4 bases, J lost 5 bases, and 15 bases lay in between. The CDR3 is 14 amino acids. Germline lookup yields CDR1 SGHRS and CDR2 YFSETQ. The rearrangement uses TRBV5-1 and TRBJ1-1; D not resolved. The material sequenced was PBMCs or T cells enriched from blood (not recorded which). This sequence originates from a man aged 50 to 60 who had recovered from COVID-19. For the CDR3, the DNA is TGCGCCAGCAGCCCCGAGGGAGTAGGGACTGAAGCTTTCTTT. Residues: CASSPEGVGTEAFF.